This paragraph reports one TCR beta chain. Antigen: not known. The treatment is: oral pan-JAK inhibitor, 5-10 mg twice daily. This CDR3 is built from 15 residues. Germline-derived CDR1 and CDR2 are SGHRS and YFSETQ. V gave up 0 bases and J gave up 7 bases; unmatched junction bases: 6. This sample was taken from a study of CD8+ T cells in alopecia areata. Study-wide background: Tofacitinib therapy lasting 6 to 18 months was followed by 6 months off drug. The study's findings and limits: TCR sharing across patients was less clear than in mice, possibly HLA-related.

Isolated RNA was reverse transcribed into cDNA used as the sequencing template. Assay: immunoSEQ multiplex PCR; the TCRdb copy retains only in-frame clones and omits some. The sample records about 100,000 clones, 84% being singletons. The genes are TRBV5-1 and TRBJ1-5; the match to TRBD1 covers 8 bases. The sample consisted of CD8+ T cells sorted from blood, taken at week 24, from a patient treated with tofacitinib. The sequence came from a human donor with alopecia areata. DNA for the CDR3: TGCGCCAGCAGCTTGGATTCAGGGGGCGGACAGCCCCAGCATTTT. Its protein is CASSLDSGGGQPQHF.